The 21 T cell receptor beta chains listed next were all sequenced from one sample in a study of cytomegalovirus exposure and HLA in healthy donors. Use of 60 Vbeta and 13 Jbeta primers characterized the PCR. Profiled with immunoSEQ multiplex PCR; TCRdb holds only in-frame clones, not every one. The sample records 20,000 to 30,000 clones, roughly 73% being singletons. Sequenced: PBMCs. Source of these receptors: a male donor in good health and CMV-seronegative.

The CDR3 nucleotides are TGTGCCAGCAGCCCGGACAGGGGAACGACTGAAGCTTTCTTT. Amino acids: CASSPDRGTTEAFF. This chain connects TRBV2 to TRBJ1-1, with 9 bases identical to TRBD1. The CDR3 covers 14 residues. Trimming removed 6 bases from V and 5 bases from J; junction bases left unmatched: 7. Germline V CDR1 and CDR2: SNHLY, FYNNEI.

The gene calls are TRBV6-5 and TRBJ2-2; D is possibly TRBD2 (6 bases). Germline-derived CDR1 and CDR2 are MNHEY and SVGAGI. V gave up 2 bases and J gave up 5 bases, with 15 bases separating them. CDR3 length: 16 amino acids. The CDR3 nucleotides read TGTGCCAGCAGTTACATCGGGGGAATGGTGACCGGGGAGCTGTTTTTT. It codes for CASSYIGGMVTGELFF.

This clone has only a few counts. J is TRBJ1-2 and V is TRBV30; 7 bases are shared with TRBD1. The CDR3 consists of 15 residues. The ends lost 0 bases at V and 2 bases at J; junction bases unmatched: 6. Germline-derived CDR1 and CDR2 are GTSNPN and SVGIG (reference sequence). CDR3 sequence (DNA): TGTGCCTGGAGTGTCCGGGACAGTTTGAACTATGGCTACACCTTC. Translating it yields CAWSVRDSLNYGYTF.

In DNA, the CDR3 is TGTGCCAGCAGTTTAGGCCAGGGCTATCGCACTGAAGCTTTCTTT. Encoded protein: CASSLGQGYRTEAFF. The genes are TRBV28 and TRBJ1-1; weak D call: TRBD1 (5 bases). With 2 bases removed from V and 4 bases from J, the gap between germline ends came to 14 bases. This CDR3 spans 15 amino acids. The germline V gene encodes CDR1 MDHEN and CDR2 SYDVKM.

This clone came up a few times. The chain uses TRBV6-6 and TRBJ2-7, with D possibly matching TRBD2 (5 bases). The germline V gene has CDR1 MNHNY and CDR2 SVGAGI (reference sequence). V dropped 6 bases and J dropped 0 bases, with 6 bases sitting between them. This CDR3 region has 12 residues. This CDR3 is CASSLASYEQYF. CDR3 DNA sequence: TGTGCCAGCAGCCTAGCCTCCTACGAGCAGTACTTC.

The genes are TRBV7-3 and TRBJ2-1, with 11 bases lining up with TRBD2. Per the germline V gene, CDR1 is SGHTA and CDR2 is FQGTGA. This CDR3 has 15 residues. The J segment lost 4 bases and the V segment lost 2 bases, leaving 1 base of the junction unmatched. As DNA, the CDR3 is TGTGCCAGCAGCTTATCTAGCGGGGGGTACAATGAGCAGTTCTTC. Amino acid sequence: CASSLSSGGYNEQFF.

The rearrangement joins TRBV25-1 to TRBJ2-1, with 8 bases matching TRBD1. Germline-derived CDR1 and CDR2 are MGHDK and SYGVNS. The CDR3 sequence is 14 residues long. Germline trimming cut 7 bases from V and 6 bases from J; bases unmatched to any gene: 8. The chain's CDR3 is CASTKQGVSNEQFF. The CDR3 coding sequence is TGTGCCAGCACCAAACAGGGGGTTTCCAATGAGCAGTTCTTC.

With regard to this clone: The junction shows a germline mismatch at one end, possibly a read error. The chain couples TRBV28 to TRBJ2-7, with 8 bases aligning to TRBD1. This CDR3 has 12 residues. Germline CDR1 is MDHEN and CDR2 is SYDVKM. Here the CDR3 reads CASSPDRAGKKF. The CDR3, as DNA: TGTGCCAGCAGCCCGGACAGGGCGGGAAAAAAATTC.

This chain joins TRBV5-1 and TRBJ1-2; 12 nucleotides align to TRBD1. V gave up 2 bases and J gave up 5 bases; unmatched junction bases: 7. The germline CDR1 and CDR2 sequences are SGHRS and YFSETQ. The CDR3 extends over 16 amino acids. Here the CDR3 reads CASSFYPGQGAYGYTF. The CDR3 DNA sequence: TGCGCCAGCAGCTTTTATCCGGGACAGGGGGCTTATGGCTACACCTTC.

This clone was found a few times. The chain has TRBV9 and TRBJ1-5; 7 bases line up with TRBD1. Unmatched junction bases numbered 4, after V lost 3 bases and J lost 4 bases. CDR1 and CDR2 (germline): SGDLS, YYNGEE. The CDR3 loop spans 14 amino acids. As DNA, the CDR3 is TGTGCCAGCAGCGGCGGGACAGAGAATCAGCCCCAGCATTTT. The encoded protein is CASSGGTENQPQHF.

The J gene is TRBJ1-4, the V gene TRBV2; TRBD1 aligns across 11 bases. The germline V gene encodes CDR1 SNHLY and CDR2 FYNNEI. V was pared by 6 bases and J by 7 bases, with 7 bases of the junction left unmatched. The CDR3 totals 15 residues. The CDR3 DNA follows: TGTGCCAGCAGCCCCCCCGGGACAGGGGGTGAAAAACTGTTTTTT. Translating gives CASSPPGTGGEKLFF.

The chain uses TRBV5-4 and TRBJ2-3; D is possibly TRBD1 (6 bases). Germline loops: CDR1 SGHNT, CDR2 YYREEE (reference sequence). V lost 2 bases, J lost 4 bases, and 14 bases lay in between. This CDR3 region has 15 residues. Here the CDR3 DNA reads TGTGCCAGCAGCTTCAGGGGCTCTAACGCAGATACGCAGTATTTT. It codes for CASSFRGSNADTQYF.

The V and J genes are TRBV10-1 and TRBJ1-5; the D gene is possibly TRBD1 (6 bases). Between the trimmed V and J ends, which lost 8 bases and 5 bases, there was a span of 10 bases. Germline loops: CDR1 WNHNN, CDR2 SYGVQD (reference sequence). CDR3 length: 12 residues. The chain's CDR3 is CASLKGDQPQHF. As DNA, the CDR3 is TGCGCCAGCTTAAAGGGGGATCAGCCCCAGCATTTT.

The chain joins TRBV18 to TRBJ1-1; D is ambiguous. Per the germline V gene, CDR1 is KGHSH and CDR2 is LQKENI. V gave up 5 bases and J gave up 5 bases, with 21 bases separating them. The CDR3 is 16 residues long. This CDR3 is CASSALAPEVVTEAFF. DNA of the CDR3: TGTGCCAGCTCAGCACTAGCACCGGAGGTTGTGACTGAAGCTTTCTTT.

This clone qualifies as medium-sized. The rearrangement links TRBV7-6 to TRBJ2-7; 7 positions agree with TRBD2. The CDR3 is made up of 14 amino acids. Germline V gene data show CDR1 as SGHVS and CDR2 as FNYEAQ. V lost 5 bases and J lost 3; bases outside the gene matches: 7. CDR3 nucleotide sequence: TGTGCCAGCAGCCCCGCGGGGGAGGGCTACGAGCAGTACTTC. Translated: CASSPAGEGYEQYF.

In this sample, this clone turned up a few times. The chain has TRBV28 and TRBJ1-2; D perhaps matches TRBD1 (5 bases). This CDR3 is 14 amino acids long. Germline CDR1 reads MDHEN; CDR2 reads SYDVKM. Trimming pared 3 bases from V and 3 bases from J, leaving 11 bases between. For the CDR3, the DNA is TGTGCCAGCAGTTTCGGCAGGGATGACTATGGCTACACCTTC. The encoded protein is CASSFGRDDYGYTF.

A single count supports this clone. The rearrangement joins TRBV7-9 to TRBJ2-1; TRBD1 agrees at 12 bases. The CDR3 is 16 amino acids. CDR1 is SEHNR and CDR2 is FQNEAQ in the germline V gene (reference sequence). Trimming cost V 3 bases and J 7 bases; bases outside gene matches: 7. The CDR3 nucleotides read TGTGCCAGCAGCTTGGGGGACAGGGGGCAGCAAAATGAGCAGTTCTTC. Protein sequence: CASSLGDRGQQNEQFF.

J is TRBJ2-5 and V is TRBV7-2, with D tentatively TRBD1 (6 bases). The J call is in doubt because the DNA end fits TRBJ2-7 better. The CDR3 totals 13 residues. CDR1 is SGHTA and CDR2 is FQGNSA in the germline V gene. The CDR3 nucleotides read TGTGCCAGCAGCTTATACAGGGTCAACGAGCAGTACTTC. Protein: CASSLYRVNEQYF.

The CDR3, as DNA: TGTGCCAGTAGTATAGGGTCGGCGGGAGCGGGTGAGACCCAGTACTTC. Amino acid sequence: CASSIGSAGAGETQYF. The genes are TRBV19 and TRBJ2-5, with TRBD2 matching over 7 bases. The CDR3 has 16 amino acids. V lost 1 base to trimming and J lost 5 bases; unmatched junction nucleotides: 10. CDR1 and CDR2 from the germline V gene are LNHDA and SQIVND (reference sequence). The complete variable domain, with remaining parts taken from reference TRBV19 and TRBJ2-5, reads DGGITQSPKYLFRKEGQNVTLSCEQNLNHDAMYWYRQDPGQGLRLIYYSQIVNDFQKGDIAEGYSVSREKKESFPLTVTSAQKNPTAFYLCASSIGSAGAGETQYFGPGTRLLVL.

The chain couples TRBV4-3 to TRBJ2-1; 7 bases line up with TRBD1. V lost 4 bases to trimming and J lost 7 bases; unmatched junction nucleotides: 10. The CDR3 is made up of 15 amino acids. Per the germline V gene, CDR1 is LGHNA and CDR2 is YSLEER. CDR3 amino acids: CASSPARQGWNEQFF. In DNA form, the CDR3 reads TGCGCCAGCAGCCCTGCGAGACAGGGTTGGAATGAGCAGTTCTTC.

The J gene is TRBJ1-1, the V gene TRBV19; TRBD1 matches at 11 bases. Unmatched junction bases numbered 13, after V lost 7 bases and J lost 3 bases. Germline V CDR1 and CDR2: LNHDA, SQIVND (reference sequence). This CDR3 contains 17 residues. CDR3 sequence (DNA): TGTGCCAGTATCAGAGGGTTACCGGGACAGGGGGACACTGAAGCTTTCTTT. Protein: CASIRGLPGQGDTEAFF.